This T cell receptor beta chain was documented in a study of blood T cell repertoires in COVID-19. Study overall: PBMCs, B-cell-depleted T cells, or T cells were the source of the cDNA or gDNA that made up the material.

V was shortened by 1 base and J by 1 base, with 7 bases between the two germline ends. This CDR3 has 14 residues. Per the germline V gene, CDR1 is LGHDT and CDR2 is YNNKEL (reference sequence). This clone was seen once. As handled by the study authors: For nucleated cells, counts were estimated from reference gene primer amplification. TCRdb's table, derived via immunoSEQ multiplex PCR, lists solely in-frame clones and lacks some. The V and J calls and clone size come from that table; D and trimming were worked out from the DNA. The table includes roughly 100,000 clones, 88% detected once. The chain uses TRBV3-1 (or the pseudogene TRBV3-2) and TRBJ1-2; D is unresolved. The specimen was peripheral blood. This TCR came from a human donor in a cohort sampled during active COVID-19. For the CDR3, the DNA is TGTGCCAGCAGCCAAGGTCCCGGTAACTATGGCTACACCTTC. Residues: CASSQGPGNYGYTF.